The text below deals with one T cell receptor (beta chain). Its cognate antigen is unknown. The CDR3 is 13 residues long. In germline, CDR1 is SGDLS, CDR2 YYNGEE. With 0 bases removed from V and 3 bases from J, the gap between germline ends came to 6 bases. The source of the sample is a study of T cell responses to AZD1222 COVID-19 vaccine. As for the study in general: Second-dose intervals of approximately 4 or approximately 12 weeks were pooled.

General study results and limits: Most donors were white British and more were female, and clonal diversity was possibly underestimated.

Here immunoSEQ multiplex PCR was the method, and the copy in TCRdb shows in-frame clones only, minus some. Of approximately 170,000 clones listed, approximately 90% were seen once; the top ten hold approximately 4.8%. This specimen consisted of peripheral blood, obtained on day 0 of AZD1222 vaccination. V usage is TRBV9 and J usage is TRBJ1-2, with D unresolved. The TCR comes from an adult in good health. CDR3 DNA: TGTGCCAGCAGCGTAGATTGGGACTATGGCTACACCTTC. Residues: CASSVDWDYGYTF.